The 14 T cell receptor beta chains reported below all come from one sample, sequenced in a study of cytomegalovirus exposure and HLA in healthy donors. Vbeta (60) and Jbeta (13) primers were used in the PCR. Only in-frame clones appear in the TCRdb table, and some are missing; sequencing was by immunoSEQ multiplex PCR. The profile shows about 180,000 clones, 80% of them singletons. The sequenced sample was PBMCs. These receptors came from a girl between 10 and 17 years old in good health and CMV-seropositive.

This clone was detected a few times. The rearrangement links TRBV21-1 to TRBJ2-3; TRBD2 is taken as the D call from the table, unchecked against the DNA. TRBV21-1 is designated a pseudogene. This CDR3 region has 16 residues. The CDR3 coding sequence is TGTGCCAGCAGCAAAGAAGGCGGGCGGACCACAGATACGCAGTATTTT. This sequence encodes CASSKEGGRTTDTQYF.

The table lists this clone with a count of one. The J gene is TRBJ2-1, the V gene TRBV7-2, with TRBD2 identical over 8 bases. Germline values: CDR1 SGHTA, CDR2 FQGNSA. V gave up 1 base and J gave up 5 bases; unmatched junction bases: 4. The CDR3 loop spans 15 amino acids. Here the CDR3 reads CASSLVLLADNEQFF. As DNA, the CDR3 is TGTGCCAGCAGCTTAGTGCTACTAGCGGACAATGAGCAGTTCTTC. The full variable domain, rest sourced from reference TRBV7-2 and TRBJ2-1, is GAGVSQSPSNKVTEKGKDVELRCDPISGHTALYWYRQSLGQGLEFLIYFQGNSAPDKSGLPSDRFSAERTGGSVSTLTIQRTQQEDSAVYLCASSLVLLADNEQFFGPGTRLTVL.

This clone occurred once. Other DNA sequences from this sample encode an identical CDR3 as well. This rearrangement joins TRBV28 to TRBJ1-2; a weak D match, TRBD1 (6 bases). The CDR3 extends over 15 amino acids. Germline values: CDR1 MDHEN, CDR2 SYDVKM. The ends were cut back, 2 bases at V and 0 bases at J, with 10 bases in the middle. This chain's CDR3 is CASSLPGHPNYGYTF. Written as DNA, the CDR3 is TGTGCCAGCAGTTTACCGGGACATCCTAACTATGGCTACACCTTC.

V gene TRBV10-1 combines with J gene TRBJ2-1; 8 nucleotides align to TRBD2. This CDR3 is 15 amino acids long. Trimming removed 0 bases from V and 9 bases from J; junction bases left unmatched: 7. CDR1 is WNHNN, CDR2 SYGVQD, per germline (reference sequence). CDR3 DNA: TGCGCCAGCAGTGAGTCGGTTGTAACTAGCGGTGAGCAGTTCTTC. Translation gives CASSESVVTSGEQFF.

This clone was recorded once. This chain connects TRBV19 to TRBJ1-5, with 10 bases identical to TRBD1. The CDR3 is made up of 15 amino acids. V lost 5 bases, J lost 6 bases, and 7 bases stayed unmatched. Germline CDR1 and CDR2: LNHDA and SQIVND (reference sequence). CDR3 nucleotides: TGTGCCAGTAGTGGGGACAGGGGAAGAGGTCAGCCCCAGCATTTT. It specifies CASSGDRGRGQPQHF.

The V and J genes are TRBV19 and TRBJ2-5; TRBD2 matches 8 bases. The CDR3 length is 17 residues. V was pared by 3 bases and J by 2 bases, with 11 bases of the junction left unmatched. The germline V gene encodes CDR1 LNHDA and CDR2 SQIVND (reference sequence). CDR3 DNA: TGTGCCAGTAGTATGGCCCTCCTAGCGGGTTTGCAAGAGACCCAGTACTTC. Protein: CASSMALLAGLQETQYF.

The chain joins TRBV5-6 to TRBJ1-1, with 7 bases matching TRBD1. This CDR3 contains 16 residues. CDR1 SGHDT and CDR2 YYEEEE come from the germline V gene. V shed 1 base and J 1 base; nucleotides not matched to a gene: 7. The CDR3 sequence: CASSLLQGSRNTEAFF. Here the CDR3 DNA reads TGTGCCAGCAGCTTGCTACAGGGGTCGAGGAACACTGAAGCTTTCTTT.

The CDR3 DNA sequence: TGTGCCAGCTCACCACCGCAGCGGGATGACAATGAGCAGTTCTTC. Protein sequence: CASSPPQRDDNEQFF. The chain links TRBV18 to TRBJ2-1, with 7 positions matching TRBD2. This CDR3 comprises 15 residues. Germline trimming cut 0 bases from V and 5 bases from J; bases unmatched to any gene: 4. Germline V CDR1 and CDR2: KGHSH, LQKENI.

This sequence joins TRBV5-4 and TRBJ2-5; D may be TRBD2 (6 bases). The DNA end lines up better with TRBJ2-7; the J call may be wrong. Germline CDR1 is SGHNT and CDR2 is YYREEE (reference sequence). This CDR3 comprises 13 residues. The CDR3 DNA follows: TGTGCCAGCAGCTTGGAACAGCGGGACGAGCAGTACTTC. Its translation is CASSLEQRDEQYF.

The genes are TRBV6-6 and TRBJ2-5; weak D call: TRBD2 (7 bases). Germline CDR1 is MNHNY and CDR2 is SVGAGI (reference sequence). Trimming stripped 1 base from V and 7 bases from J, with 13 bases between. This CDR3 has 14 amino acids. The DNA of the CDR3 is TGTGCCAGCAGTTACTACTCGGGGGGCAGGACCCAGTACTTC. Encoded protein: CASSYYSGGRTQYF.

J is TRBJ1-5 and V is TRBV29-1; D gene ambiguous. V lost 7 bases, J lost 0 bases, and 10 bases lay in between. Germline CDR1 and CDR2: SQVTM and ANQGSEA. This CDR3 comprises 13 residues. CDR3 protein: CSGQFGSNQPQHF. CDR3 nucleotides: TGCAGCGGACAATTTGGTAGCAATCAGCCCCAGCATTTT.

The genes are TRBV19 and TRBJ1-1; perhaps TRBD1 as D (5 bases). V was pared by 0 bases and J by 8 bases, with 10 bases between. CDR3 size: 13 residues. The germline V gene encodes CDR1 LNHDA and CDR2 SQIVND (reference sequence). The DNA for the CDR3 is TGTGCCAGTAGTATAGAGAGGGGAGGCGAAGCTTTCTTT. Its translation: CASSIERGGEAFF. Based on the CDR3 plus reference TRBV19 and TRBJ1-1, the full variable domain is DGGITQSPKYLFRKEGQNVTLSCEQNLNHDAMYWYRQDPGQGLRLIYYSQIVNDFQKGDIAEGYSVSREKKESFPLTVTSAQKNPTAFYLCASSIERGGEAFFGQGTRLTVV.

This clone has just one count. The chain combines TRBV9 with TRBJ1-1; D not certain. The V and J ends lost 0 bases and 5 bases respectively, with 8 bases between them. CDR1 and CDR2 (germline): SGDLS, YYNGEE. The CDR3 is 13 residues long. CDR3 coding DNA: TGTGCCAGCAGCGTAGGCCGGAGGACTGAAGCTTTCTTT. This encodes CASSVGRRTEAFF.

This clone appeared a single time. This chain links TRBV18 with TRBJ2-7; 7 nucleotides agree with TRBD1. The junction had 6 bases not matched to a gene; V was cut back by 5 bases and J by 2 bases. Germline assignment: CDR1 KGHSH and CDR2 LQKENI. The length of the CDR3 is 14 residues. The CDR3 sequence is CASSSRDRTYEQYF. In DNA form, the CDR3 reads TGTGCCAGCTCATCCCGGGACAGAACCTACGAGCAGTACTTC.